The clone carrying this TCR beta chain came up a few times. As yet, its antigen is unknown. Other autoimmune diseases, uncontrolled infections, pregnancy or lactation excluded patients from enrollment. Clinicians made diagnoses from clinical symptoms, serum thyroxine, TRAb, thyroid ultrasound and orbital computed tomography. Between the trimmed V and J ends, which lost 0 bases and 0 bases, there was a span of 7 bases. CDR1 is SGHRS, CDR2 YFSETQ, per germline. The CDR3 length is 15 residues. This specimen belongs to a study of Graves' ophthalmopathy and Graves' hyperthyroidism. Study information: Over 18 months of follow-up, stable hyperthyroidism required that no ophthalmopathy appear.

Amplified material comprised TCR beta CDR3 regions derived from RNA transcripts. First-round RT-PCR employed HTBI primers, with a second-round multiplex PCR after it. In TCRdb, the multiplex PCR reads were re-called with MiXCR into one record per CDR3 protein. The repertoire holds approximately 1.2 million distinct CDR3 sequences, with about 36% as singletons. Broader study findings: In blood appeared most of the expanded thyroid clonotypes whose frequency exceeded 0.001.

This sequence was found in an adult man with Graves' hyperthyroidism. What was sequenced was peripheral blood or thyroid tissue (not recorded which). The V and J genes are TRBV5-1 and TRBJ1-5, with D unclear. CDR3 protein: CASSLDIASNQPQHF. CDR3 in DNA: TGCGCCAGCAGCTTGGACATTGCTAGCAATCAGCCCCAGCATTTT.